Below, 28 T cell receptor beta chains from the same sample are listed, as sequenced in a study of PD-1 blockade in mismatch repair-deficient tumors. TCRdb's copy holds only in-frame clones and misses some; the assay was immunoSEQ multiplex PCR. The sample lists tens of thousands of clones, around 89% occurring once. The input for sequencing was peripheral blood, taken 52 weeks after starting pembrolizumab. The receptors derive from an adult with mismatch repair-deficient cancer.

The chain uses TRBV5-1 and TRBJ2-2; 7 nucleotides agree with TRBD1. This CDR3 is built from 16 residues. V shed 0 bases and J 0 bases; nucleotides not matched to a gene: 2. The V gene's germline CDR1 is SGHRS and CDR2 YFSETQ. CDR3 DNA sequence: TGCGCCAGCAGCTTGGGGGGGACAGCGAACACCGGGGAGCTGTTTTTT. It is translated as CASSLGGTANTGELFF.

V and J are TRBV12-5 and TRBJ2-1, with TRBD2 identical over 16 bases. The ends lost 0 bases at V and 6 bases at J; junction bases unmatched: 11. This CDR3 spans 20 amino acids. Germline CDR1 and CDR2: LGHNT and FRNRAP. The CDR3 sequence is CASGLVLSGTSGRASNEQFF. CDR3 bases: TGTGCTAGTGGTTTGGTACTTTCTGGGACTAGCGGGAGGGCCAGCAATGAGCAGTTCTTC.

This chain connects TRBV30 to TRBJ2-2; 7 nucleotides line up with TRBD1. The CDR3 extends over 14 amino acids. J gave up 0 bases and V 4 bases, and 2 bases lay outside the gene matches. The germline gives CDR1 GTSNPN, CDR2 SVGIG (reference sequence). The CDR3, as DNA: TGTGCCTGGAACAGGGGTTCGAACACCGGGGAGCTGTTTTTT. Translation gives CAWNRGSNTGELFF.

The chain joins TRBV5-1 to TRBJ2-1, with TRBD2 matching 7 bases. The CDR3 is 15 amino acids. The trim removed 0 bases at V and 5 bases at J, leaving 5 bases unmatched. Per germline, CDR1 SGHRS and CDR2 YFSETQ. Here the CDR3 reads CASSLVRDYHNEQFF. DNA of the CDR3: TGCGCCAGCAGCTTGGTTAGGGACTATCACAATGAGCAGTTCTTC.

V usage is TRBV30 and J usage is TRBJ1-2; no reliable D call. Trimming cost V 5 bases and J 2 bases, with 6 bases left between them. Germline V gives CDR1 GTSNPN, CDR2 SVGIG (reference sequence). The CDR3 is 11 amino acids. DNA of the CDR3: TGTGCCTGGTCATCCAACTATGGCTACACCTTC. Translation: CAWSSNYGYTF.

The chain links TRBV27 to TRBJ1-2; a possible D gene is TRBD1 (5 bases). The V end was cut by 2 bases, the J end by 4 bases, with 11 bases between. The CDR3 is 14 amino acids. Germline V gene lookup returns CDR1 MNHEY and CDR2 SMNVEV (reference sequence). The CDR3, as DNA: TGTGCCAGCAGTTTAAAAGGGGCCGGCTATGGCTACACCTTC. Encoded protein: CASSLKGAGYGYTF.

The chain has TRBV7-2 and TRBJ1-2; the D gene is possibly TRBD1 (5 bases). CDR3 length: 14 residues. V was clipped by 2 bases and J by 7 bases, with 14 bases between them. Germline V lookup: CDR1 SGHTA, CDR2 FQGNSA. CDR3 residues: CASSLKGHLGGYTF. The CDR3 DNA reads TGTGCCAGCAGCTTAAAGGGGCATTTGGGTGGCTACACCTTC. Full variable domain (rest looked up from reference TRBV7-2 and TRBJ1-2): GAGVSQSPSNKVTEKGKDVELRCDPISGHTALYWYRQSLGQGLEFLIYFQGNSAPDKSGLPSDRFSAERTGGSVSTLTIQRTQQEDSAVYLCASSLKGHLGGYTFGSGTRLTVV.

The CDR3 spells CASSLVMGGGEQYF. CDR3 coding DNA: TGTGCCAGCAGCTTAGTCATGGGTGGAGGGGAGCAGTACTTC. The chain links TRBV7-9 to TRBJ2-7, with D maybe TRBD2 (6 bases). CDR1 SEHNR and CDR2 FQNEAQ come from the germline V gene (reference sequence). Trimming removed 1 base from V and 7 bases from J, with 14 bases in between. CDR3 length: 14 amino acids.

The J gene is TRBJ2-5, the V gene TRBV27, with 9 bases matching TRBD2. CDR1 MNHEY and CDR2 SMNVEV come from the germline V gene (reference sequence). The V gene end was trimmed by 4 bases and the J gene end by 6 bases; junction bases not matched to a gene: 9. CDR3 length equals 15 residues. The CDR3 reads CASSWVAGEPKTQYF. In DNA form, the CDR3 reads TGTGCCAGCAGTTGGGTAGCGGGAGAACCGAAGACCCAGTACTTC.

This chain joins TRBV15 and TRBJ2-5; D is possibly TRBD1 (5 bases). The CDR3 is made up of 15 amino acids. V lost 0 bases to trimming and J lost 4 bases, with 12 bases between them. Germline values: CDR1 LNHNV, CDR2 YYDKDF (reference sequence). CDR3 DNA: TGTGCCACCAGCAGAGATTCGACAGTAGGAGAGACCCAGTACTTC. Translation: CATSRDSTVGETQYF.

The genes are TRBV2 and TRBJ2-3; the D gene is possibly TRBD2 (7 bases). The CDR3 length is 15 residues. Trimming pared 2 bases from V and 7 bases from J, leaving 16 bases between. Per the germline V gene, CDR1 is SNHLY and CDR2 is FYNNEI. This chain's CDR3 is CASSELAGARNTQYF. CDR3 nucleotide sequence: TGTGCCAGCAGTGAATTGGCGGGGGCGAGGAATACGCAGTATTTT.

The genes are TRBV7-8 and TRBJ2-1; D remains unclear. V was trimmed by 4 bases and J by 4 bases, leaving 14 bases between them. Germline V lookup: CDR1 SGHVS, CDR2 FQNEAQ. CDR3 size: 15 residues. The CDR3 DNA sequence: TGTGCCAGCAGCTCGGGCGTAGCCGGATACAATGAGCAGTTCTTC. This sequence encodes CASSSGVAGYNEQFF.

The chain carries TRBV7-6 and TRBJ2-2, with 15 bases aligning to TRBD2. Germline V gene data show CDR1 as SGHVS and CDR2 as FNYEAQ. This CDR3 has 16 amino acids. J lost 6 bases, V lost 3 bases, and 2 bases had no gene match. In nucleotides, the CDR3 is TGTGCCAGCAGCTTCGGACTAGCGGGAGGGCCCGGGGAGCTGTTTTTT. Residues: CASSFGLAGGPGELFF.

This clone was seen once. This rearrangement joins TRBV11-3 to TRBJ1-4; a possible D gene is TRBD1 (5 bases). This CDR3 has 16 residues. V shed 5 bases and J shed 4 bases, with 17 bases lying between them. In germline, CDR1 is SGHNT, CDR2 YENEEA. In DNA, the CDR3 is TGTGCCAGCAGCCCGCGCGGGGGAAAGGGTAATGAAAAACTGTTTTTT. Protein product: CASSPRGGKGNEKLFF.

This clone occurred once. The chain couples TRBV7-2 to TRBJ2-7; 8 positions match TRBD2. This CDR3 spans 14 amino acids. V was clipped by 2 bases and J by 0 bases; unmatched bases: 0. Germline lookup yields CDR1 SGHTA and CDR2 FQGNSA. CDR3 amino acids: CASSLSGSSYEQYF. In DNA form, the CDR3 reads TGTGCCAGCAGCTTAAGCGGGAGCTCCTACGAGCAGTACTTC.

This sequence joins TRBV28 and TRBJ2-7; 10 nucleotides match TRBD2. CDR3 length equals 17 residues. CDR1 is MDHEN, CDR2 SYDVKM, per germline. V shed 3 bases and J 1 base; nucleotides not matched to a gene: 9. The CDR3 coding sequence is TGTGCCAGCAGTTTTTTCCTAGCGGGAGTTGGGTCCTACGAGCAGTACTTC. This encodes CASSFFLAGVGSYEQYF.

This clone was seen a handful of times. V gene TRBV19 combines with J gene TRBJ2-3; 7 bases agree with TRBD2. The junction had 5 bases not matched to a gene; V was cut back by 5 bases and J by 0 bases. From germline, CDR1 is LNHDA and CDR2 SQIVND (reference sequence). The CDR3 covers 15 residues. The CDR3 DNA follows: TGTGCCAGTAGTGCCTATAGCGGGAGCACAGATACGCAGTATTTT. Translated, it gives CASSAYSGSTDTQYF.

This chain links TRBV27 with TRBJ2-7; 8 bases line up with TRBD2. Germline-derived CDR1 and CDR2 are MNHEY and SMNVEV (reference sequence). J lost 2 bases, V lost 4 bases, and 10 bases had no gene match. The CDR3 totals 16 residues. The CDR3: CASSSSLGRVAYEQYF. Here the CDR3 DNA reads TGTGCCAGCAGTTCCTCTCTCGGGAGGGTAGCCTACGAGCAGTACTTC.

CDR3 region: CSAELVARRGNEQFF. As DNA, the CDR3 is TGCAGCGCCGAGTTGGTGGCTAGGAGAGGGAATGAGCAGTTCTTC. This sequence joins TRBV29-1 and TRBJ2-1; the D gene is possibly TRBD2 (5 bases). Germline CDR1 SQVTM, CDR2 ANQGSEA. Between the trimmed V and J ends, which lost 7 bases and 7 bases, there was a span of 23 bases. The CDR3 loop spans 15 amino acids.

CDR3 protein: CASSPETQYF. In DNA form, the CDR3 reads TGTGCCAGCAGCCCGGAGACCCAGTACTTC. The chain joins TRBV28 to TRBJ2-5; D ambiguous. CDR3 length: 10 residues. Trimming cost V 6 bases and J 5 bases, with 4 bases left between them. Germline assignment: CDR1 MDHEN and CDR2 SYDVKM. The full variable domain, its missing parts supplied by reference TRBV28 and TRBJ2-5, is DVKVTQSSRYLVKRTGEKVFLECVQDMDHENMFWYRQDPGLGLRLIYFSYDVKMKEKGDIPEGYSVSREKKERFSLILESASTNQTSMYLCASSPETQYFGPGTRLLVL.

The V call is TRBV27, the J call TRBJ2-5, with TRBD2 matching over 12 bases. After removal of 5 bases from V and 4 bases from J, the junction contained 5 bases not matched to a gene. Looked up from germline, CDR1 is MNHEY and CDR2 is SMNVEV (reference sequence). The CDR3 consists of 15 residues. The DNA for the CDR3 is TGTGCCAGCAGTGGACTAGCGGGATCCTTAGAGACCCAGTACTTC. It encodes CASSGLAGSLETQYF.

This clone was observed a handful of times. The chain links TRBV27 to TRBJ2-7; tentative D call: TRBD2 (6 bases). Per germline, CDR1 MNHEY and CDR2 SMNVEV (reference sequence). This CDR3 is built from 14 residues. Between the trimmed V and J ends, which lost 1 base and 2 bases, there was a span of 9 bases. The CDR3 DNA is TGTGCCAGCAGTTTATATAGCGGAACCTACGAGCAGTACTTC. Its translation: CASSLYSGTYEQYF.

The V and J genes are TRBV19 and TRBJ1-5, with a weak D call TRBD1 (6 bases). V was pared by 2 bases and J by 6 bases, with 11 bases between. The CDR3 contains 14 residues. The germline CDR1 and CDR2 sequences are LNHDA and SQIVND (reference sequence). Here the CDR3 DNA reads TGTGCCAGTAGTATAACAGGGTGGACTCAGCCCCAGCATTTT. This gives the protein CASSITGWTQPQHF.

The chain recombines TRBV2 with TRBJ2-5; possibly TRBD1 for D (6 bases). Germline V CDR1 and CDR2: SNHLY, FYNNEI. Between the trimmed V and J ends, which lost 2 bases and 5 bases, there was a span of 9 bases. The CDR3 loop spans 13 amino acids. CDR3 residues: CASSEWDKETQYF. CDR3 nucleotide sequence: TGTGCCAGCAGTGAATGGGACAAGGAGACCCAGTACTTC.

The CDR3: CASSQGNSGNTGELFF. The DNA for the CDR3 is TGCGCCAGCAGCCAAGGGAATAGCGGGAACACCGGGGAGCTGTTTTTT. The rearrangement links TRBV4-3 to TRBJ2-2; a possible D gene is TRBD2 (6 bases). This CDR3 has 16 residues. With 1 base removed from V and 1 base from J, the gap between germline ends came to 10 bases. Germline V gene data show CDR1 as LGHNA and CDR2 as YSLEER.

As for this clone: The junction departs from germline at one end; a sequencing error may be responsible. Other DNA sequences in this sample translate to the same CDR3. This sequence joins TRBV19 and TRBJ1-1; the D is unclear. The CDR3 sequence is 14 residues long. Germline CDR1 LNHDA, CDR2 SQIVND (reference sequence). CDR3 region: CASSTMDRDTEAFF. In DNA form, the CDR3 reads TGTGCCAGCAGTACTATGGATAGGGACACTGAAGCTTTCTTT.

The rearrangement joins TRBV27 to TRBJ2-3; TRBD2 matches at 7 bases. Trimming cost V 3 bases and J 0 bases; bases outside gene matches: 12. CDR3 size: 18 residues. Germline lookup yields CDR1 MNHEY and CDR2 SMNVEV (reference sequence). CDR3 nucleotides: TGTGCCAGCAGTTTCTCGCTCGGTCTAGCGGCCAGCACAGATACGCAGTATTTT. As protein: CASSFSLGLAASTDTQYF.

The rearrangement joins TRBV6-5 to TRBJ1-2; 9 bases agree with TRBD1. This CDR3 has 14 amino acids. Germline V CDR1 and CDR2: MNHEY, SVGAGI. With 6 bases clipped from V and 8 bases from J, the junction kept 10 bases outside the gene matches. CDR3 coding DNA: TGTGCCAGCAGACCTGGGACAGGGAGATTGGGCTACACCTTC. It translates to CASRPGTGRLGYTF.